This entry features one T cell receptor (beta chain) sequence. Antigen unknown. A junction boundary mismatches the germline segment, possibly from a read error. Libraries of TCR beta came from iRepertoire HTBI primers plus Arm-PCR of CDR3 regions. TCRdb reanalysed the multiplex PCR reads using MiXCR and keeps one entry per CDR3 protein. This sample has about 330,000 distinct CDR3 sequences, with around 15% found just once. The sample's time point: newly diagnosed GD, antithyroid drugs for less than 3 months. The TCR library used RNA extracted from PBMCs. This CDR3 comprises 13 residues. Germline V gene sequence: CDR1 MNHEY, CDR2 SMNVEV (reference sequence). This record comes from a study of regulatory T cells in long-lasting Graves disease. Findings and caveats of the study: More public clonotypes were shared by persistent patients (about 3,000) than by new patients (about 970).

The same data also contributed to another study, on T cells in Graves' hyperthyroidism and ophthalmopathy.

This TCR came from a young woman with Graves disease. The source was peripheral blood mononuclear cells (PBMCs), collected at new diagnosis, from a patient treated with antithyroid drugs. V and J are TRBV27 and TRBJ2-1; 10 bases are a match to TRBD1. The DNA of the CDR3 is TGTGCCAGCAGCTCCGGGACAGGGGTTGAGCTGTTCTTC. It yields the protein CASSSGTGVELFF.